The rows below give T cell receptor beta chains drawn from one sample of a study of blood T cell repertoires in COVID-19. Profiling relied on immunoSEQ multiplex PCR, and the TCRdb table lists in-frame clones only, not all of them. The sample consists of over 50,000 clones, roughly 79% of them appearing once. Input material: peripheral blood. The receptors here all came from a human donor in a cohort sampled during active COVID-19. Each CDR3 is given with its conserved first and last residue. A D gene is named only where the DNA matches it firmly. Clone size is given for some rows only: seen once, a few or many times, or a class if the clone is expanded.

v_gene	d_gene	j_gene	abundance	CDR3nt	CDR3aa
TRBV5-1	NA	TRBJ1-1	NA	TGCGCCAGCAGCTTGCAATGGGGCCAGATGGCTTTCTTT	CASSLQWGQMAFF
TRBV5-1	NA	TRBJ1-2	NA	TGCGCCAGCAGCACTACGGCAGGGCCAACTAACTATGGCTACACCTTC	CASSTTAGPTNYGYTF
TRBV12-5	TRBD2	TRBJ2-1	few	TGTGCTAGTGGTTTGGCAATAGCGGGGGGTTTCTACAATGAGCAGTTCTTC	CASGLAIAGGFYNEQFF
TRBV5-8	NA	TRBJ1-1	NA	TGTGCCAGCAGCTTGAACCCGAGGTACACTGAAGCTTTCTTT	CASSLNPRYTEAFF
TRBV9	NA	TRBJ2-7	NA	TGTGCCAGCAGCGGAGGGGGAAGCTCCTACGAGCAGTACTTC	CASSGGGSSYEQYF
TRBV6-2/TRBV6-3	TRBD2	TRBJ2-7	NA	TGTGCCAGCAGTCCCCTCGGGGGGGAGCAGTACTTC	CASSPLGGEQYF
TRBV5-5	NA	TRBJ1-3	NA	TGTGCCAGCAGCCGGTGGTCAGTTACTCGGGGGTCGACCTCTGGAAACACCATATATTTT	CASSRWSVTRGSTSGNTIYF
TRBV13	TRBD2	TRBJ2-7	NA	TGTGCCAGCAGTATTAGCGGGGGGGCCGGATACGAGCAGTACTTC	CASSISGGAGYEQYF
TRBV6-5	NA	TRBJ2-7	NA	TGTGCCAGCAGTCAAACAGCCTACGAGCAGTACTTC	CASSQTAYEQYF
TRBV20-1	NA	TRBJ2-3	NA	TGCAGTGCTAGAGAAGAGAGCACGCAGTATTTT	CSAREESTQYF
TRBV13	TRBD2	TRBJ2-5	medium-sized	TGTGCCAGCAGCATATCTAGCGGGAGGGACCAAGAGACCCAGTACTTC	CASSISSGRDQETQYF
TRBV10-1	TRBD2	TRBJ2-1	NA	TGCGCCAGCAGCCGACTAGCGGGATATCCCAATGAGCAGTTCTTC	CASSRLAGYPNEQFF
TRBV25-1	NA	TRBJ2-1	NA	TGTGCCAGCAGCCCGTGGGGGACAGAGCAGTTCTTC	CASSPWGTEQFF
TRBV18	TRBD1	TRBJ2-7	NA	TGTGCCAGCTCAACCGGGACAGGGAGAGAGCAGTACTTC	CASSTGTGREQYF
TRBV10-3	TRBD1	TRBJ2-7	NA	TGTGCCATCAGTTCGACCGGGACAGGGGCCTACGAGCAGTACTTC	CAISSTGTGAYEQYF
TRBV13	TRBD2	TRBJ2-3	few	TGTGCCAGCAGCTTAAGGACTAGCGGGAGAGTAGATACGCAGTATTTT	CASSLRTSGRVDTQYF
TRBV5-6	NA	TRBJ1-5	NA	TGTGCCAGCAGCTACCAGGGCCTCAATCAGCCCCAGCATTTT	CASSYQGLNQPQHF
TRBV14	NA	TRBJ1-1	few	TGTGCCAGCAGCCAAGGGGGCTACACTGAAGCTTTCTTT	CASSQGGYTEAFF
TRBV28	TRBD1	TRBJ2-7	NA	TGTGCCACCAACAGGGGGGCCGTGTACGAGCAGTACTTC	CATNRGAVYEQYF
TRBV19	NA	TRBJ1-5	NA	TGTGCCAGTAAGGGGGTTCGGCCTCCCCAGCATTTT	CASKGVRPPQHF
TRBV10-3	TRBD2	TRBJ2-3	NA	TGTGCCATCAGCGGAGCTGCCTTGGGAGGGAAGGGACTAGTCACAGATACGCAGTATTTT	CAISGAALGGKGLVTDTQYF